The source of this T cell receptor (beta chain) is a study of cytomegalovirus exposure and HLA in healthy donors. Study-wide results and caveats: A later analysis found common viral pathogens apparently linked to several of the most significant clusters.

Germline assignment: CDR1 SEHNR and CDR2 FQNEAQ (reference sequence). With V trimmed by 5 bases and J by 5 bases, 5 bases remained unmatched. The CDR3 spans 14 residues. Amplification used 60 Vbeta primers and 13 Jbeta primers. The assay was immunoSEQ multiplex PCR, and TCRdb's table has in-frame clones only and misses some. Of about 140,000 clones listed, 76% are singletons. On this clone: What it recognizes is unknown.

The specimen was PBMCs. V usage is TRBV7-9 and J usage is TRBJ1-4; 7 bases map to TRBD1. This receptor was taken from a man aged 40-49 years in good health and CMV-seronegative. CDR3 DNA sequence: TGTGCCAGCAGCCCGGGACAGTACAATGAAAAACTGTTTTTT. As protein: CASSPGQYNEKLFF.